This T cell receptor (beta chain) derives from a study of OX40 agonist ivuxolimab in advanced cancers. Across the whole study: Patients in the trial were receiving intravenous ivuxolimab every 2 weeks, at doses of 0.01 to 10 mg/kg. Prior anti-PD-1, anti-PD-L1 or anti-CTLA-4 therapy did not bar entry, and approximately 40% had some. The dose-escalation group included hepatocellular carcinoma, melanoma, renal cell carcinoma and head and neck cancer.

Germline-derived CDR1 and CDR2 are KGHSH and LQKENI. V lost 3 bases and J lost 3, with 8 bases in between. CDR3 length: 14 amino acids. Some clones are missing from TCRdb's copy, which holds only in-frame ones; the method was immunoSEQ multiplex PCR. The sample lists over 55,000 clones; around 83% were seen once. The genes are TRBV18 and TRBJ1-4; D not certain. This sample comprised CD4+ or CD8+ T cells sorted from blood, obtained in a trial of the OX40 agonist ivuxolimab. The sequence was collected from an adult with an advanced solid tumor such as melanoma, head and neck, liver or kidney cancer. CDR3 sequence reads: CASSPFGANEKLFF. The CDR3 bases are TGTGCCAGCTCACCCTTCGGGGCTAATGAAAAACTGTTTTTT.